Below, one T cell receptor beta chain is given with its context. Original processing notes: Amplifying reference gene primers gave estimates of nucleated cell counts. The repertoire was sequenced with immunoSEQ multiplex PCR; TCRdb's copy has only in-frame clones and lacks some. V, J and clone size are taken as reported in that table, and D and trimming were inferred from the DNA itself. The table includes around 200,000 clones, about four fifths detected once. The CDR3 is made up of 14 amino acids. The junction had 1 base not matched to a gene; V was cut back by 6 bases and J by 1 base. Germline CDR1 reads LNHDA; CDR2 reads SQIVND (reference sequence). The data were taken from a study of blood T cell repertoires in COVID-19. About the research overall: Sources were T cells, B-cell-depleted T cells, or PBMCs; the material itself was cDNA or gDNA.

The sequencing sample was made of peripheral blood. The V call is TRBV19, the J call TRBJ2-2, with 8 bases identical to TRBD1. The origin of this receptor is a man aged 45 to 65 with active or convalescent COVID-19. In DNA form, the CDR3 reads TGTGCCAGTAGAGGGACAGGGAACACCGGGGAGCTGTTTTTT. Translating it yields CASRGTGNTGELFF.